This TCR beta chain came from a study of cytomegalovirus exposure and HLA in healthy donors (dated by TCRdb to about 2017). Turning to the overall study: An earlier analysis of 587 of the donors reported about 290 Gb of sequence data and 117 million unique TCR beta sequences from 150 million to 200 million T cells. An early release that covered fewer than 750 HLA-typed donors contained approximately 300 gigabases of sequencing data and 85 million to 100 million unique TCR sequences. The genetic ancestry cluster associated with self-reported Caucasian donors included 81% of the roughly 400 genotyped donors. The study was designed to test whether signatures of past pathogen exposure could be identified by cataloging public T cell receptors. The study used immunosequencing to profile the T cell repertoires of 666 subjects and linked those repertoires to cytomegalovirus serostatus. Besides the first cohort of 500 to 700 subjects, a separate validation cohort made up of roughly 120 different subjects was used. To predict cytomegalovirus infection status, the study combined high-throughput TCR immunosequencing, statistical association of individual TCRs with disease status, and machine learning. A later analysis re-analyzed previously published TCR beta repertoires from 550 to 700 donors and added high-resolution HLA genotyping to study TCR occurrence patterns. Rather than drawing on any new phenotypic data, the later analysis identified candidate immune exposures from TCR beta sequences and the way those sequences occurred across donors. In an earlier analysis of roughly 580 of the donors, high-throughput TCR beta sequencing was used to judge whether each TCR beta V gene segment behaved as functional or pseudogenic. Donor age, sex, ethnicity and CMV serostatus were collected together with the repertoire data. In a later genetic analysis, genome-wide SNP genotypes for about three fifths of the roughly 670 donors were used, and that subset was treated as a discovery cohort. Every repertoire in the discovery cohort had been generated on one and the same sequencing platform. Both class I and class II loci were covered by HLA typing, at four-digit resolution. The number of typed donors differed by locus: 629-630 for A, B, C, DRB1 and DQB1; 522 for DQA1; 606 for DPA1; and 450 to 480 for DPB1. Four to six DR-DQ haplotypes were handled as single units for association and clustering, since linkage in the cohort was strong. Among roughly 400 genotyped donors of the cohort, an average of approximately 200,000 unique TCR beta nucleotide sequences was sequenced per donor, of which 15% to 20% were non-productive. Overall results and qualifications from the work: A later analysis associated 17,000 or so TCR beta sequences with specific HLA alleles at a false discovery rate of 0.05. A total of fewer than 200 TCR beta chains were listed by the study as associated with cytomegalovirus. Linkage disequilibrium might explain the correlated functional status among segregating V segments, but an unknown experimental factor could not be excluded. It was suggested by the authors that the approach could potentially be generalized to other disease states and immunological phenotypes. A later analysis found that TCR association rates varied across HLA loci, with DRB1 alleles showing the most associated TCRs and HLA-C alleles the fewest. According to a later genetic analysis, donors in an Asian-associated ancestry cluster had fewer N-insertions in productive TCRs than the roughly 670-donor mean. A later analysis found that HLA-associated TCR beta chains were more clonally expanded and had lower generation probabilities than equally common non-associated chains. A further reported finding was that TCR beta sequences accurately predicted the HLA-A and HLA-B alleles for most subjects in the first cohort. Some 16 rarely observed V segments, including chromosome 9 orphons, were excluded from the earlier analysis of 550 to 700 of the donors because counts were too low. When HLA alleles, especially DR and DQ, strongly co-occurred, attributing TCR associations to individual alleles was difficult. Roughly uniform sequencing depth across donors was assumed in presence/absence analyses, although this assumption may not hold. Because the 87-base-pair reads could not distinguish some IMGT-functional V segments, including TRBV6-2 and TRBV6-3, those segments were excluded. Because HLA typing was missing for some donors at each locus, association tests included only the typed subset. In an earlier analysis of approximately 600 of the donors, most TCR beta V segments were observed in productive rearrangements about 90% or about 30% of the time, broadly matching IMGT annotations. A later analysis reported that several top co-occurrence clusters appeared linked to parvovirus B19, influenza, CMV and Epstein-Barr virus. In this cohort, only TCR beta chains were sequenced, and detectable features were limited by the absence of alpha or paired-chain data. Cytomegalovirus status was reported to be diagnosed by the classifier with high specificity and sensitivity in both the original and validation cohorts. A later genetic analysis associated a missense DCLRE1C variant with V-gene and J-gene trimming of TCR beta chains, and an independent cohort replicated the association. A cluster of highly shared sequence variants was judged likely to be a technical artifact of the sequencing pipeline. Most TCR sequences were seen in very few donors, while some public TCRs were found in many individuals. In vitro tests confirmed that a few of the cytomegalovirus-associated TCR beta chains recognize cytomegalovirus antigens. In a later analysis, most CMV-associated TCR beta chains were found to appear HLA-restricted, with HLA associations seemingly driven largely by CMV exposure. Immune exposure information for the cohort was limited to CMV serostatus.

Its CDR3 holds 16 amino acids, cysteine through phenylalanine. Of all the DNA, just the CDR3 is kept, 48 bases in frame from base 1. Taken from the germline V gene (reference sequence), the CDR1 and CDR2 loops are SGHNT and YYREEE. For this chain, trimming is 2 bases at the V end and 5 bases at the J end, and the number of junction bases without a gene match is 8. Libraries were prepared through the immunoSEQ multiplex PCR assay. The multiplex PCR relied on a mix of 60 forward primers for TCR Vbeta segments and 13 reverse primers for TCR Jbeta segments. Amplification of the CDR3 region of rearranged TCR beta genes was performed with a multiplex PCR assay on genomic DNA. The Illumina HiSeq System was used to sequence the amplified TCR beta libraries as 87-base-pair reads. The study's own analysis went as follows. A later analysis counted approximately 84 million unique TCR beta chains across the 500 to 850 repertoires, and some 11 million of these chains were shared by at least two donors. Raw reads were error-corrected and collapsed into unique sequences with a nearest-neighbor algorithm that merged closely related sequences to remove PCR and sequencing errors. Alignment of CDR3 sequences to IMGT reference sequences was used to assign V, D and J gene segments. Each retained sequence needed at least a six-nucleotide match to both a V gene segment and a J gene segment. Rearrangements were called productive when the CDR3 lacked stop codons and stayed in frame with V and J; all others were non-productive. CDR3 was defined according to IMGT convention as the region running from the second conserved V-encoded cysteine to the conserved J-encoded phenylalanine. In an earlier analysis of around 640 of the donors, sequences lacking an unambiguous match to a single V gene segment were excluded. An earlier analysis of 500 to 700 of the donors classified V segments as functional when productive rearrangements were above 56.7% and as segregating when the standard deviation between donors was above 5%. A statistical classification framework was built for diagnosing cytomegalovirus status from the catalog of TCR beta chain sequences. A later analysis assigned V and J genes by comparing TCR nucleotide sequences with IMGT/GENE-DB human TR gene sequences. The TCRdist pipeline was used in a later analysis to assign CDR3 sequences and most-parsimonious VDJ recombination scenarios. In a later analysis, each TCR beta chain was defined by its CDR3 amino acid sequence together with its V-gene family, and reads lacking a unique V-gene family were excluded. In a later analysis, nearly 600 highly shared, low-generation-probability nucleotide sequences were removed to address suspected cross-contamination and a sequencing artifact. For each public chain, a later analysis derived a clonal expansion index from normalized ranks of inferred template counts within each repertoire. In a later analysis, generation probabilities were computed with a VDJ recombination model fitted to out-of-frame rearrangements, and the resulting probabilities were checked against IGoR. In a later analysis, TCR-TCR, TCR-HLA and TCR-CMV co-occurrence was scored with hypergeometric tests, and a repertoire-size bias correction was applied to TCR pairs. In a later analysis, false discovery rates were estimated by permuting HLA or CMV assignments 20 times. In a later analysis, co-occurring TCRs were grouped using DBSCAN, with TCRdist sequence similarity added in when clustering inside HLA-allele-positive subsets. Co-occurrence clustering excluded repertoires with fewer than 30,000 or more than 120,000 public chains, plus five with anomalous nucleotide sharing. The source is immuneACCESS, and TCRdb retained only in-frame sequences with V and J called. Part of the clones is not carried over; for the studies checked, unresolved V genes explain less than half of this, and the remainder is unexplained. V and J calls and clone size come straight from that table; D and trimming were deduced from the DNA. For this sample there are fewer than 85,000 clones; roughly 72% appear just once. Together, the top ten hold around 10% of the sample.

A single count supports this clone. Its binding antigen is unknown. No much larger clonotype is one base removed from it; base qualities were not supplied. In total, over 600 healthy bone marrow donors made up the cohort. At the time of sampling, every cohort member was nominally healthy, though immune exposures that went unrecorded were likely present. The donor tested CMV seropositive, placing the donor among the 289 seropositive members of the cohort. A peripheral blood sample was provided by each donor, and peripheral blood mononuclear cells were used for TCR beta sequencing. The Qiagen DNeasy Blood Extraction Kit was used to extract genomic DNA from the blood cell samples.

The sequence is built from TRBV5-4 and TRBJ2-2; TRBD1 fits 8 bases in the junction. The sequence was collected from a woman in her thirties or forties in good health and CMV-seropositive. The sequenced material came from PBMCs. The DNA sequence is as follows: TGTGCCAGCAGCTTCGGACAGGGAATTAGAACCGGGGAGCTGTTTTTT. This yields the protein CASSFGQGIRTGELFF.